A single T cell receptor (beta chain) is shown here with its context. Its antigen is not identified. With V trimmed by 4 bases and J by 8 bases, 13 bases remained unmatched. Germline CDR1 and CDR2: SGDLS and YYNGEE. CDR3 length: 16 amino acids. The sample belongs to a study of cytomegalovirus exposure and HLA in healthy donors. The PCR had 60 Vbeta and 13 Jbeta primers. Sequenced by immunoSEQ multiplex PCR; TCRdb stores in-frame clones only, minus some. The data hold about 180,000 clones, with roughly 82% observed a single time. Study observations and caveats: As was reported, the classifier diagnosed cytomegalovirus status with high specificity and sensitivity.

This chain uses TRBV9 with TRBJ1-2, with 11 positions matching TRBD1. The sequence derives from a girl aged 2-10 years in good health and CMV-seropositive. The sequenced sample was PBMCs. In nucleotides, the CDR3 is TGTGCCAGCAGCCCCCGGACAGGGGGCTCGATTGAGGGCTACACCTTC. It translates to CASSPRTGGSIEGYTF.